Following are 21 T cell receptor beta chains from one sample sequenced in a study of T cells in Graves' hyperthyroidism and ophthalmopathy (dated by TCRdb to between 2018 and 2020). The library was produced with multiplex PCR. The sequencer was an Illumina HiSeq 2000. The TCR beta CDR3 regions were amplified from RNA transcripts. The TCR CDR3 was subjected to a first round of RT-PCR using the HTBI primer set and the Qiagen OneStep RT-PCR kit. The raw public reads went through TCRdb reprocessing: fastp at Q25, MiXCR clone calling, in-frame beta chains kept. Every distinct CDR3 protein forms one entry, paired with its most common genes and DNA. The sample table contains 300,000 to 450,000 distinct CDR3 sequences; only one count was recorded for roughly 14% of them. The ten largest make up 11% of the sample. Sample: blood. All receptors come from a woman in her sixties with Graves' hyperthyroidism.

This clonotype occurred many times. The rearrangement joins TRBV20-1 to TRBJ2-7, with a possible D match to TRBD1 (5 bases). The CDR3 runs 13 residues. V was trimmed by 3 bases and J by 2 bases, leaving 11 bases between them. CDR1 and CDR2 (germline): DFQATT, SNEGSKA (reference sequence). The CDR3 region is CSARGRAPYEQYF. As DNA, the CDR3 is TGCAGTGCTAGGGGCAGGGCACCCTACGAGCAGTACTTC.

This clonotype was counted a few times. The rearrangement links TRBV5-5 to TRBJ2-7, with D hard to call. The germline V and J ends were trimmed by 0 bases and 3 bases, with 10 bases remaining between them. The germline CDR1 and CDR2 sequences are SGHKS and YYEKEE (reference sequence). The CDR3 is 14 amino acids. The CDR3 loop is CASSLELFNYEQYF. The CDR3 DNA reads as TGTGCCAGCAGCTTGGAACTCTTCAACTACGAGCAGTACTTC. Complete variable domain (other parts from reference TRBV5-5 and TRBJ2-7): DAGVTQSPTHLIKTRGQQVTLRCSPISGHKSVSWYQQVLGQGPQFIFQYYEKEERGRGNFPDRFSARQFPNYSSELNVNALLLGDSALYLCASSLELFNYEQYFGPGTRLTVT.

Ten or more counts support this clonotype. The chain is built from TRBV24-1 and TRBJ2-1, with no clear D. V was shortened by 5 bases and J by 0 bases, with 7 bases between the two germline ends. This CDR3 spans 14 amino acids. Germline loops: CDR1 KGHDR, CDR2 SFDVKD. The CDR3 DNA reads TGTGCCACCAGTGGTATAGGCTCCTACAATGAGCAGTTCTTC. It translates to CATSGIGSYNEQFF.

This clonotype has ten or more counts. This sequence joins TRBV7-2 and TRBJ1-5, with a tentative D call TRBD1 (6 bases). The CDR3 consists of 14 residues. V dropped 5 bases and J dropped 3 bases, with 11 bases sitting between them. CDR1 and CDR2 (germline): SGHTA, FQGNSA. The CDR3 is CASSMGHPNQPQHF. CDR3 nucleotide sequence: TGTGCCAGCAGCATGGGACACCCCAATCAGCCCCAGCATTTT.

The chain employs TRBV4-1 and TRBJ2-5; weak D call: TRBD2 (6 bases). The CDR3 loop spans 17 amino acids. V lost 4 bases, J lost 2 bases, and 20 bases lay in between. Germline V lookup: CDR1 MGHRA, CDR2 YSYEKL. CDR3 nucleotide sequence: TGCGCCAGCAGCCGGGAGGATCCGGGATCAGTGCAAGAGACCCAGTACTTC. As protein: CASSREDPGSVQETQYF.

This chain links TRBV12-3 or TRBV12-4 with TRBJ1-4; D remains unclear. The V gene lost 8 bases and the J gene lost 0 bases, with 7 bases spanning the gap. The CDR3 consists of 13 residues. The DNA of the CDR3 is TGTGCCAGCCAGGATTCAACTAATGAAAAACTGTTTTTT. The encoded protein is CASQDSTNEKLFF.

The count of this clonotype is one. V and J are TRBV6-2 or TRBV6-3 and TRBJ2-2, with 11 bases that match TRBD2. Trimming took 6 bases from V and 4 from J; bases not matched to a gene: 10. The germline V gene encodes CDR1 MNHEY and CDR2 SVGEGT. The CDR3 is 17 residues long. CDR3 bases: TGTGCCAGCAGCTTGATAGCGGGAGGGTTGGGCACCGGGGAGCTGTTTTTT. Protein: CASSLIAGGLGTGELFF.

This clonotype was detected ten times or more. V usage is TRBV19 and J usage is TRBJ2-2, with TRBD1 identical over 9 bases. Germline assignment: CDR1 LNHDA and CDR2 SQIVND (reference sequence). V trimming: 7 bases; J trimming: 9 bases; junction bases outside the gene matches: 15. CDR3 length: 16 residues. This CDR3 reads CASNQGGTGFVRELFF. DNA for the CDR3: TGTGCCAGTAACCAGGGGGGGACAGGGTTTGTCAGGGAGCTGTTTTTT.

This clonotype was detected many times. The chain links TRBV5-1 to TRBJ2-7; 7 bases line up with TRBD2. Per the germline V gene, CDR1 is SGHRS and CDR2 is YFSETQ. V lost 5 bases, J lost 2 bases, and 7 bases stayed unmatched. This CDR3 spans 14 amino acids. CDR3 region: CASRRRENAYEQYF. CDR3 sequence (DNA): TGCGCCAGCAGACGGCGGGAGAACGCCTACGAGCAGTACTTC.

This chain uses TRBV5-4 with TRBJ2-2, with D perhaps matching TRBD2 (7 bases). This CDR3 comprises 15 residues. Looked up from germline, CDR1 is SGHNT and CDR2 is YYREEE (reference sequence). Trimming cost V 0 bases and J 6 bases, with 12 bases left between them. The CDR3 is CASSLDRGGPGELFF. The CDR3 nucleotides read TGTGCCAGCAGCTTGGATAGGGGGGGCCCCGGGGAGCTGTTTTTT.

This clonotype was detected many times. This chain links TRBV28 with TRBJ2-1, with TRBD2 matching over 9 bases. J lost 4 bases, V lost 4 bases, and 5 bases had no gene match. CDR1 MDHEN and CDR2 SYDVKM come from the germline V gene. This CDR3 is built from 15 residues. In DNA form, the CDR3 reads TGTGCCAGCAGTTCCGCGGGGGGGGGTTACAATGAGCAGTTCTTC. Protein: CASSSAGGGYNEQFF. Based on the CDR3 plus reference TRBV28 and TRBJ2-1, the full variable domain is DVKVTQSSRYLVKRTGEKVFLECVQDMDHENMFWYRQDPGLGLRLIYFSYDVKMKEKGDIPEGYSVSREKKERFSLILESASTNQTSMYLCASSSAGGGYNEQFFGPGTRLTVL.

As concerns this clonotype: A much bigger clone sits one base away, suggesting this may be a read error. The V gene is TRBV18, the J gene TRBJ2-1; TRBD2 aligns across 12 bases. In germline, CDR1 is KGHSH, CDR2 LQKENI. The CDR3 totals 16 residues. In DNA, the CDR3 is TGTGCCAGCTCATCGACTAGCGGGAGTCCGAACAATGGGCAGTTCTTC. As protein: CASSSTSGSPNNGQFF. Filled out from reference TRBV18 and TRBJ2-1, the complete variable domain reads NAGVMQNPRHLVRRRGQEARLRCSPMKGHSHVYWYRQLPEEGLKFMVYLQKENIIDESGMPKERFSAEFPKEGPSILRIQQVVRGDSAAYFCASSSTSGSPNNGQFFGPGTRLTVL.

This clonotype was found a few times. This chain connects TRBV6-1 to TRBJ2-7; TRBD1 agrees at 10 bases. Germline values: CDR1 MNHNS, CDR2 SASEGT. The junction had 7 bases not matched to a gene; V was cut back by 2 bases and J by 6 bases. The CDR3 is 15 residues long. Written as DNA, the CDR3 is TGTGCCAGCAGTGAACCGGGACAGGGGACTGCCGAGCAGTACTTC. It is translated as CASSEPGQGTAEQYF.

As concerns this clonotype: A much larger clone is a single base away; this may be a read error. The chain carries TRBV3-1 and TRBJ1-1, with 7 bases lining up with TRBD1. CDR3 length: 14 residues. Trimming took 4 bases from V and 2 from J; bases not matched to a gene: 4. CDR1 is LGHDT, CDR2 YNNKEL, per germline (reference sequence). CDR3 sequence: CASSRRDSNTEAFF. Here the CDR3 DNA reads TGTGCCAGCAGCCGACGGGACAGCAACACTGAAGCTTTCTTT. The full variable domain, rest sourced from reference TRBV3-1 and TRBJ1-1, is DTAVSQTPKYLVTQMGNDKSIKCEQNLGHDTMYWYKQDSKKFLKIMFSYNNKELIINETVPNRFSPKSPDKAHLNLHINSLELGDSAVYFCASSRRDSNTEAFFGQGTRLTVV.

This clonotype was observed at least ten times. This rearrangement joins TRBV7-9 to TRBJ1-5; 9 nucleotides line up with TRBD1. Trimming removed 5 bases from V and 7 bases from J; junction bases left unmatched: 6. The CDR3 consists of 14 residues. Germline V gene sequence: CDR1 SEHNR, CDR2 FQNEAQ (reference sequence). This CDR3 is CASSRTGGDQPQHF. The CDR3, as DNA: TGTGCCAGCAGCCGAACAGGGGGCGACCAGCCCCAGCATTTT.

V gene TRBV5-1 combines with J gene TRBJ1-2; possible D gene TRBD1, 6 bases. Germline V CDR1 and CDR2: SGHRS, YFSETQ. With 1 base removed from V and 4 bases from J, the gap between germline ends came to 11 bases. The CDR3 loop spans 14 amino acids. The CDR3, as DNA: TGCGCCAGCAGCTTGTCCGGGGGGCTCTATGGCTACACCTTC. Protein product: CASSLSGGLYGYTF.

This clonotype was picked up many times. The chain joins TRBV12-3 or TRBV12-4 to TRBJ2-1; no reliable D call. The CDR3 consists of 12 residues. V lost 7 bases, J lost 8 bases, and 12 bases lay in between. For the CDR3, the DNA is TGTGCCAGCACCCACTTTCTCCATGAGCAGTTCTTC. It encodes CASTHFLHEQFF.

As regards this clonotype: One base away lies a much larger clone, so this may be a sequencing read error. The chain links TRBV5-1 to TRBJ2-1, with a tentative D call TRBD1 (7 bases). There are 12 residues in the CDR3. Trimming removed 7 bases at V and 10 bases at J, with 15 bases between. Germline loops: CDR1 SGHRS, CDR2 YFSETQ. The CDR3 reads CASSAGGYEQFF. The CDR3 DNA sequence: TGCGCCAGCTCGGCAGGGGGGTACGAGCAGTTCTTC.

The chain joins TRBV5-6 to TRBJ1-5; D ambiguous. V was clipped by 7 bases and J by 0 bases, with 17 bases between them. The CDR3 has 16 amino acids. The germline CDR1 and CDR2 sequences are SGHDT and YYEEEE. The CDR3 spells CASSAGGPYSNQPQHF. In DNA form, the CDR3 reads TGTGCCAGCTCGGCAGGTGGGCCGTATAGCAATCAGCCCCAGCATTTT.

This clonotype was counted between two and nine times. The chain combines TRBV6-1 with TRBJ1-2, with D perhaps matching TRBD1 (5 bases). Trimming removed 6 bases from V and 7 bases from J, with 18 bases in between. Germline loops: CDR1 MNHNS, CDR2 SASEGT. The CDR3 totals 14 residues. CDR3 sequence: CASSRDPQGSGYTF. CDR3 coding DNA: TGTGCCAGCAGCCGGGACCCACAAGGGAGTGGCTACACCTTC.

At least ten counts were recorded for this clonotype. The chain links TRBV27 to TRBJ2-1; D tentatively fits TRBD1 or TRBD2 (7 bases each). Looked up from germline, CDR1 is MNHEY and CDR2 is SMNVEV (reference sequence). The ends were cut back, 5 bases at V and 9 bases at J, with 20 bases in the middle. The length of the CDR3 is 15 residues. The CDR3 DNA is TGTGCCAGCAGTCCAATGTCCCAGGGGGGGCGTGAGCAGTTCTTC. Protein sequence: CASSPMSQGGREQFF.